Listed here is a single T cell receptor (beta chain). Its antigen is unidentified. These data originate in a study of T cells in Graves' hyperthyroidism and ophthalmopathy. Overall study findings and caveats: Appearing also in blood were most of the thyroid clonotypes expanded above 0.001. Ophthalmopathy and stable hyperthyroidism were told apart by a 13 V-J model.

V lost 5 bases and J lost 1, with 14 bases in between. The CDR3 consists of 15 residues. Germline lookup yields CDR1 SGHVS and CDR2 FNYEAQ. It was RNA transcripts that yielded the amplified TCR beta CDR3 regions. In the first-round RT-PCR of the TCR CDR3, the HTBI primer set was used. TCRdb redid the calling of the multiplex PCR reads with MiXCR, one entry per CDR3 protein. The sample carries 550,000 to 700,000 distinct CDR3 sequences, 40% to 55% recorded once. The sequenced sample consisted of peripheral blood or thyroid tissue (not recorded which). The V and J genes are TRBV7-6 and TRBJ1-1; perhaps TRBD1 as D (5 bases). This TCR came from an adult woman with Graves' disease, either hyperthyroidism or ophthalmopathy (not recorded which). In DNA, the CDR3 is TGTGCCAGCAGCCGACTGGGGGGAGGGAACACTGAAGCTTTCTTT. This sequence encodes CASSRLGGGNTEAFF.